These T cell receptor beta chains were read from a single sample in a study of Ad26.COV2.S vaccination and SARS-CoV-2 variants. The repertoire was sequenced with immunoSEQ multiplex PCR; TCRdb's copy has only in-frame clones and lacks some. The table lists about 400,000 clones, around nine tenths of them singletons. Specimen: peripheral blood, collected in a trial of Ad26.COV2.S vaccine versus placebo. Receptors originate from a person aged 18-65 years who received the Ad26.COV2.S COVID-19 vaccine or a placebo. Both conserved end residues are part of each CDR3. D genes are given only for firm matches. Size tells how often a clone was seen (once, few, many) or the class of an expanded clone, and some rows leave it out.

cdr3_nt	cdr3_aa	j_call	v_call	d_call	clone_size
TGTGCCATCAGTGATAGCGGGAGCTCCTACAATGAGCAGTTCTTC	CAISDSGSSYNEQFF	TRBJ2-1	TRBV10-3	TRBD2	few
TGTGCCAGCAGCTCCCCTAATGGGAGCCCCTACGAGCAGTACTTC	CASSSPNGSPYEQYF	TRBJ2-7	TRBV7-9	-	-
TGTGCCAGCAGTCCAGGGACTGACGGTCAATTCTCTGGGGCCAACGTCCTGACTTTC	CASSPGTDGQFSGANVLTF	TRBJ2-6	TRBV28	-	-
TGTGCCATCAGTTCACAAGGAGGTGCCACCGGGGAGCTGTTTTTT	CAISSQGGATGELFF	TRBJ2-2	TRBV10-3	-	-
TGTGCCAGTAGTAGACTAGCGCTGGAAGAGCAGTACTTC	CASSRLALEEQYF	TRBJ2-7	TRBV19	TRBD2	-
TGTGCCAGCAGTCCCCCCGGTGGGGGCAATCAGCCCCAGCATTTT	CASSPPGGGNQPQHF	TRBJ1-5	TRBV6-5	-	-
TGTGCCAGCAGTTTCCTGCGGATTAGCACAGATACGCAGTATTTT	CASSFLRISTDTQYF	TRBJ2-3	TRBV28	-	-
TGTGCCAGCAGCTTACGCAACACCGGGGAGCTGTTTTTT	CASSLRNTGELFF	TRBJ2-2	TRBV11-3	-	-
TGCAGCGTCGAGCGGGCCCCCTACGAGCAGTACTTC	CSVERAPYEQYF	TRBJ2-7	TRBV29-1	-	-
TGTGCCAGCAGCTTAGAAGGGACTAGCGCCTACAATGAGCAGTTCTTC	CASSLEGTSAYNEQFF	TRBJ2-1	TRBV7-6	TRBD2	once
TGTGCCAGTAGTATAGAAGCGGGGTTGAAGACCCAGTACTTC	CASSIEAGLKTQYF	TRBJ2-5	TRBV19	TRBD2	-
TGTGCCAGCAGCAAAGGGGGGGGCCGCCGGGAGAAATACGAGCAGTACTTC	CASSKGGGRREKYEQYF	TRBJ2-7	TRBV21-1	-	-
TGTGCTAGCAGCGCCGGACAGGGACAGCCCCAGCATTTT	CASSAGQGQPQHF	TRBJ1-5	TRBV7-7	TRBD1	-